This T cell receptor (beta chain) was recovered during a study of prognosis after radiotherapy for stage I lung cancer. Across the study: Non-small cell lung cancer patients were all deemed medically inoperable. Findings of the study overall: Lower post-radiation Shannon entropy was seen in patients who went on to develop distant metastases. The tumor specificity of expanded TCR clones remained undetermined.

There were no patients with prior chemotherapy, radiotherapy or other malignancies, and all were node-negative on CT and PET/CT. J was trimmed by 6 bases and V by 5 bases; bases with no gene match: 7. This CDR3 is 15 amino acids long. Germline V gene sequence: CDR1 MNHNS, CDR2 SASEGT. This clonotype occurred many times. The antigen is undetermined. With two-round multiplex PCR, TCR beta CDR3 sequences were amplified from genomic DNA. First-round PCR employed TRBV- and TRBJ-specific primers for each gene. In TCRdb, the multiplex PCR reads were re-called with MiXCR into one record per CDR3 protein. The data show 20,000 or so distinct CDR3 sequences, about 26% seen once.

V and J are TRBV6-1 and TRBJ2-1; TRBD1 matches 10 bases. The source was PBMCs, collected before or after stereotactic body radiation therapy (not recorded which). The sequence was obtained from a donor at least 50 years old with non-small cell lung cancer. This chain's CDR3 is CASSLRDRGFNEQFF. The CDR3 nucleotides are TGTGCCAGCAGTCTCCGGGACAGGGGCTTCAATGAGCAGTTCTTC.